Shown below are 11 T cell receptor beta chains from a single sample sequenced in a study of T cells expressing NK-cell markers. TCRdb reprocessed the 5' RACE reads; each CDR3 protein has one entry and no DNA is given. The record lists about 300,000 distinct CDR3 sequences, of which the ten most abundant hold around 3.9%. The sample comprised blood T cells: a sorted CD56 or NKG2C T cell subset, CD4+ or CD8+ T cells, or bulk PBMC T cells (not recorded which). Every receptor here comes from a woman aged 18-70 years in good health.

The V call is TRBV20-1, the J call TRBJ2-1. CDR3 length equals 12 residues. Per the germline V gene, CDR1 is DFQATT and CDR2 is SNEGSKA (reference sequence). The CDR3 loop is CSGVFSYNEQFF.

This chain uses TRBV5-1 with TRBJ2-3. The CDR3 spans 12 residues. CDR1 SGHRS and CDR2 YFSETQ come from the germline V gene. The CDR3: CASTLSTDTQYF. Supplemented by reference TRBV5-1 and TRBJ2-3, the full variable domain reads KAGVTQTPRYLIKTRGQQVTLSCSPISGHRSVSWYQQTPGQGLQFLFEYFSETQRNKGNFPGRFSGRQFSNSRSEMNVSTLELGDSALYLCASTLSTDTQYFGPGTRLTVL.

The V gene is TRBV11-1, the J gene TRBJ1-4; TCRdb calls TRBD1, which cannot be checked without DNA. The CDR3 contains 18 residues. The germline V gene has CDR1 SGHAT and CDR2 FQDESV (reference sequence). The CDR3: CASSLARGRSQGDEKLFF.

The rearrangement joins TRBV12-3 or TRBV12-4 to TRBJ2-1. CDR3 size: 13 residues. CDR3 sequence: CASRFLGYNEQFF.

The gene calls are TRBV7-2 and TRBJ1-5. The germline gives CDR1 SGHTA, CDR2 FQGNSA. The CDR3 totals 16 residues. The CDR3 loop reads CASSLHGRNSNQPQHF.

This chain joins TRBV6-6 and TRBJ1-2. The CDR3 has 13 residues. Looked up from germline, CDR1 is MNHNY and CDR2 is SVGAGI (reference sequence). CDR3 residues: CASRLVVGYGYTF.

The chain has TRBV4-2 and TRBJ2-3; TCRdb's D call, TRBD2, is unchecked because there is no DNA. Germline CDR1 reads LGHNA; CDR2 reads YNFKEQ. There are 17 residues in the CDR3. Here the CDR3 reads CASSRSAGGESTDTQYF.

This chain uses TRBV6-2 or TRBV6-3 with TRBJ2-4; without DNA, the TCRdb call of TRBD2 cannot be checked. The CDR3 runs 14 residues. CDR1 is MNHEY and CDR2 is SVGEGT in the germline V gene. CDR3 sequence reads: CASAASGRKNIQYF.

The rearrangement links TRBV20-1 to TRBJ1-5. The CDR3 contains 13 residues. Germline assignment: CDR1 DFQATT and CDR2 SNEGSKA (reference sequence). The CDR3 spells CSASAWEDQPQHF.

The chain employs TRBV28 and TRBJ2-1; TCRdb lists TRBD2, though no DNA is available to test this call. The CDR3 consists of 14 residues. CDR1 MDHEN and CDR2 SYDVKM come from the germline V gene. CDR3 residues: CASSDPETYNEQFF.

J is TRBJ2-5 and V is TRBV6-1; the TCRdb call, TRBD1, lacks DNA for checking. The V gene's germline CDR1 is MNHNS and CDR2 SASEGT. This CDR3 region has 14 residues. The CDR3 loop reads CASSQGSPGETQYF.